The next 7 T cell receptor beta chains were all read from a single sample in a study of post-analysis software for immune sequencing data. Whole-study findings and limits: A handful of TRBV segments were significantly more frequent in patients than in controls. TRBV5-6, TRBV5-1 and TRBV20-1 were among these segments.

Every TCR beta cDNA library bore unique molecular identifiers. TCRdb reprocessed the PCR reads via MiXCR and lists one record per CDR3 protein. This sample carries 380,000 or so distinct CDR3 sequences, 30% to 45% of them seen once, and the ten largest clones take 13%. Their recognized antigens are unknown. The sample taken for sequencing was blood. These receptors originate from a girl aged 5-17 years with multiple sclerosis.

The V gene is TRBV20-1, the J gene TRBJ1-1, with a weak D call TRBD1 (6 bases). The germline V and J ends were trimmed by 5 bases and 5 bases, with 12 bases remaining between them. This CDR3 spans 12 amino acids. Germline loops: CDR1 DFQATT, CDR2 SNEGSKA (reference sequence). Written as DNA, the CDR3 is TGCAGTGCTCCCCCCAGGGGAACTGAAGCTTTCTTT. This gives the protein CSAPPRGTEAFF.

The genes are TRBV12-3 or TRBV12-4 and TRBJ2-1, with D maybe TRBD2 (5 bases). Trimming removed 8 bases from V and 9 bases from J, with 11 bases in between. The CDR3 extends over 11 amino acids. The CDR3 region has the DNA TGTGCCAGCTCCATGGCGGGTGAGCAGTTCTTC. As protein: CASSMAGEQFF.

V and J are TRBV5-1 and TRBJ2-5; no definite D call. Trimming removed 1 base from V and 5 bases from J, with 9 bases in between. This CDR3 is built from 13 residues. Germline assignment: CDR1 SGHRS and CDR2 YFSETQ. CDR3 DNA sequence: TGCGCCAGCAGCTTGTCCCTCTTTGAGACCCAGTACTTC. Translating gives CASSLSLFETQYF.

The J gene is TRBJ1-1, the V gene TRBV6-5; 7 nucleotides agree with TRBD1. CDR3 size: 15 residues. The ends lost 2 bases at V and 5 bases at J; junction bases unmatched: 8. Germline V lookup: CDR1 MNHEY, CDR2 SVGAGI. CDR3 residues: CASSYLQGGGTEAFF. CDR3 DNA sequence: TGTGCCAGCAGTTACCTCCAGGGGGGGGGAACTGAAGCTTTCTTT.

This clonotype appeared a few times. The J gene is TRBJ1-5, the V gene TRBV6-1; weak D call: TRBD1 (6 bases). The CDR3 extends over 15 amino acids. CDR1 is MNHNS and CDR2 is SASEGT in the germline V gene. The V gene lost 4 bases and the J gene lost 3 bases, with 13 bases spanning the gap. CDR3 in amino acids: CASSGLTGNNQPQHF. The CDR3 DNA is TGTGCCAGCAGTGGGTTGACAGGAAACAATCAGCCCCAGCATTTT.

This clonotype was counted only a few times. The J gene is TRBJ2-1, the V gene TRBV5-1, with D perhaps assigned TRBD1 or TRBD2 (7 bases each). Trimming shortened V by 7 bases and J by 7 bases, and 21 bases separated the two germline ends. Germline lookup yields CDR1 SGHRS and CDR2 YFSETQ. This CDR3 is built from 15 residues. The CDR3: CASSLGEGARNEQFF. The CDR3 DNA follows: TGCGCCAGCTCCCTTGGGGAGGGGGCTCGGAATGAGCAGTTCTTC.

V is TRBV15 and J is TRBJ2-1; TRBD2 aligns across 11 bases. This CDR3 region has 15 residues. CDR1 is LNHNV and CDR2 is YYDKDF in the germline V gene (reference sequence). After removal of 4 bases from V and 3 bases from J, the junction contained 2 bases not matched to a gene. The CDR3 sequence is CATSISGGDYNEQFF. The DNA of the CDR3 is TGTGCCACCAGCATTAGCGGGGGGGACTACAATGAGCAGTTCTTC.